The text below deals with one T cell receptor beta chain. Trimming pared 1 base from V and 8 bases from J, leaving 15 bases between. This CDR3 has 15 residues. The germline V gene has CDR1 LGHNA and CDR2 YSLEER. The data belong to a study of Ad26.COV2.S vaccination and SARS-CoV-2 variants. As for the study in general: Doses of Ad26.COV2.S were injected into muscle once or twice, 56 days apart.

The method was immunoSEQ multiplex PCR; TCRdb's version includes in-frame clones alone and lacks a portion of them. The sample lists approximately 420,000 clones; 88% were seen once. Sample treatment: 19 received Ad26.COV2.S at low or high dose, single or two shots; about 5 received placebo; per-sample allocation not given. Sampling was performed 63 days after the first vaccine or placebo injection. It was an adult aged 18-55 years in Boston who was the donor. The vaccine delivered Wuhan-strain SARS-CoV-2 spike through an Ad26 vector. The chain uses TRBV4-3 and TRBJ2-1; D is undetermined. The sequencing used peripheral blood, collected in a trial of Ad26.COV2.S vaccine versus placebo. The receptor's source is a person aged 18-65 years who received the Ad26.COV2.S COVID-19 vaccine or a placebo. The CDR3 is CASSQATTPVYEQFF. The CDR3 coding sequence is TGCGCCAGCAGCCAAGCAACCACCCCAGTTTATGAGCAGTTCTTC.